This is a list of T cell receptor beta chains from one sample in a study of shared clonotypes between healthy human individuals. Sequencing was performed with immunoSEQ multiplex PCR; in TCRdb, only in-frame clones are kept and a portion is missing. The sample lists under 650,000 clones, 90% to 96% occurring once. The sequenced sample consisted of naive CD4+ T cells sorted from blood. Receptors were obtained from a woman in her 30s in good health. Each CDR3 is given with its conserved first and last residue. Each record gives: D gene, J gene, clone size, V gene, CDR3 DNA, CDR3 protein. The D gene is left open where the match is weak. A clone size is listed for some rows: how often the clone was seen (once, few, many), or a class if it is expanded.

D: -; J: TRBJ2-1; size: -; V: TRBV30; DNA: TGTGCCTGGAGTACTTGGGCGTCCAATGAGCAGTTCTTC; CDR3: CAWSTWASNEQFF
D: TRBD1; J: TRBJ2-1; size: -; V: TRBV6-5; DNA: TGTGCCAGCAGTTCGGACAGGGGGGACAATGAGCAGTTCTTC; CDR3: CASSSDRGDNEQFF
D: TRBD2; J: TRBJ2-3; size: -; V: TRBV9; DNA: TGTGCCAGCAGCCCACATTTCCCTAGCGGGAGTTGGGCAGATACGCAGTATTTT; CDR3: CASSPHFPSGSWADTQYF
D: -; J: TRBJ2-7; size: -; V: TRBV11-2; DNA: TGTGCCAGCAGCAGAGACGGGGCCTACGAGCAGTACTTC; CDR3: CASSRDGAYEQYF
D: TRBD2; J: TRBJ2-1; size: once; V: TRBV19; DNA: TGTGCCAGTAGTACCCCGGGACTAGCGGGAGGGGGGAATGAGCAGTTCTTC; CDR3: CASSTPGLAGGGNEQFF
D: TRBD2; J: TRBJ2-7; size: few; V: TRBV28; DNA: TGTGCCAGCAGTTTTCCCAGCGGGAGGGCCCAGCAGTACTTC; CDR3: CASSFPSGRAQQYF
D: TRBD2; J: TRBJ2-7; size: -; V: TRBV2; DNA: TGTGCCAGCAGTCCCAGAGGGACTAGCGGGAGCCAGTACTTC; CDR3: CASSPRGTSGSQYF
D: TRBD1; J: TRBJ2-7; size: -; V: TRBV5-4; DNA: TGTGCCAGCAGCGGGCGGGACAGGGGGATCTACGAGCAGTACTTC; CDR3: CASSGRDRGIYEQYF
D: -; J: TRBJ1-1; size: -; V: TRBV21-1; DNA: TGTGCCAGCAGCAACGCCAGAGGGGGGAACACTGAAGCTTTCTTT; CDR3: CASSNARGGNTEAFF
D: TRBD1; J: TRBJ2-2; size: -; V: TRBV27; DNA: TGTGCCAGCAGCCCTACGAGGCAGGGGGCGAACACCGGGGAGCTGTTTTTT; CDR3: CASSPTRQGANTGELFF
D: -; J: TRBJ2-7; size: -; V: TRBV20-1; DNA: TGCAGTGCTAGGAATCCCTACGAGCAGTACTTC; CDR3: CSARNPYEQYF
D: -; J: TRBJ2-3; size: -; V: TRBV19; DNA: TGTGCCAGTAGTGTCCCTGCGGATACGCAGTATTTT; CDR3: CASSVPADTQYF
D: -; J: TRBJ2-7; size: -; V: TRBV28; DNA: TGTGCCAGCAGCCCGGACGGGTACGAGCAGTACTTC; CDR3: CASSPDGYEQYF
D: TRBD2; J: TRBJ2-3; size: -; V: TRBV5-5; DNA: TGTGCCAGCAGCTTGGGGCTAGCGGCCCCCTTCGGCACAGATACGCAGTATTTT; CDR3: CASSLGLAAPFGTDTQYF
D: TRBD2; J: TRBJ2-7; size: -; V: TRBV6-5; DNA: TGTGCCAGCAGTTACGTACTAGCGGGAGCCTACGAGCAGTACTTC; CDR3: CASSYVLAGAYEQYF
D: -; J: TRBJ1-6; size: -; V: TRBV5-4; DNA: TGTGCCAGCAGCTTGGGGGGGGCGTCTTCACCCCTCCACTTT; CDR3: CASSLGGASSPLHF
D: TRBD2; J: TRBJ2-7; size: -; V: TRBV5-4; DNA: TGTGCCAGCAGCTTAAAGCGGGAGCCCTCCTACGAGCAGTACTTC; CDR3: CASSLKREPSYEQYF
D: -; J: TRBJ2-3; size: -; V: TRBV29-1; DNA: TGCAGCGTTGTAGGGGAAATAGCTTTGGTCGCGCAGTATTTT; CDR3: CSVVGEIALVAQYF
D: TRBD1; J: TRBJ1-5; size: -; V: TRBV28; DNA: TGTGCCAGCAGTCCCACCCCAGGGGGCGACCAGCCCCAGCATTTT; CDR3: CASSPTPGGDQPQHF
D: TRBD2; J: TRBJ2-1; size: once; V: TRBV7-8; DNA: TGTGCCAGCAGCCGCGATCTAGCGGGGACGTACAATGAGCAGTTCTTC; CDR3: CASSRDLAGTYNEQFF
D: -; J: TRBJ1-1; size: -; V: TRBV28; DNA: TGTGCCAGTTTTACAGGGAACACTGAAGCTTTCTTT; CDR3: CASFTGNTEAFF
D: TRBD1; J: TRBJ1-4; size: -; V: TRBV4-1; DNA: TGCGCCAGCAGCCCCCCCGTCTCAGGGGGAAATAATGAAAAACTGTTTTTT; CDR3: CASSPPVSGGNNEKLFF
D: -; J: TRBJ2-7; size: -; V: TRBV28; DNA: TGTGCCAGCGGATTTAGCGGAACCTACGAGCAGTACTTC; CDR3: CASGFSGTYEQYF
D: -; J: TRBJ1-1; size: -; V: TRBV28; DNA: TGTGCCAGCAGAACGGCCATTATCACTGAAGCTTTCTTT; CDR3: CASRTAIITEAFF
D: -; J: TRBJ1-5; size: -; V: TRBV29-1; DNA: TGCAGCGTGCGCCCAGGTGAGGGTCAGCCCCAGCATTTT; CDR3: CSVRPGEGQPQHF
D: TRBD2; J: TRBJ2-5; size: -; V: TRBV7-9; DNA: TGTGCCAGCAGCTTAGGTATCGGGACTAGCGGGACTGAGACCCAGTACTTC; CDR3: CASSLGIGTSGTETQYF
D: -; J: TRBJ2-7; size: -; V: TRBV11-3; DNA: TGTGCCAGCAGCTTAAACACGTTTCCTGGCGAGCAGTACTTC; CDR3: CASSLNTFPGEQYF
D: TRBD2; J: TRBJ2-1; size: once; V: TRBV28; DNA: TGTGCCAGCAGCCTCGGACTAGCGGGAGTCAATGAGCAGTTCTTC; CDR3: CASSLGLAGVNEQFF
D: TRBD2; J: TRBJ2-5; size: -; V: TRBV19; DNA: TGTGCCAGTACCGGGAGGAGGCAAGAGACCCAGTACTTC; CDR3: CASTGRRQETQYF